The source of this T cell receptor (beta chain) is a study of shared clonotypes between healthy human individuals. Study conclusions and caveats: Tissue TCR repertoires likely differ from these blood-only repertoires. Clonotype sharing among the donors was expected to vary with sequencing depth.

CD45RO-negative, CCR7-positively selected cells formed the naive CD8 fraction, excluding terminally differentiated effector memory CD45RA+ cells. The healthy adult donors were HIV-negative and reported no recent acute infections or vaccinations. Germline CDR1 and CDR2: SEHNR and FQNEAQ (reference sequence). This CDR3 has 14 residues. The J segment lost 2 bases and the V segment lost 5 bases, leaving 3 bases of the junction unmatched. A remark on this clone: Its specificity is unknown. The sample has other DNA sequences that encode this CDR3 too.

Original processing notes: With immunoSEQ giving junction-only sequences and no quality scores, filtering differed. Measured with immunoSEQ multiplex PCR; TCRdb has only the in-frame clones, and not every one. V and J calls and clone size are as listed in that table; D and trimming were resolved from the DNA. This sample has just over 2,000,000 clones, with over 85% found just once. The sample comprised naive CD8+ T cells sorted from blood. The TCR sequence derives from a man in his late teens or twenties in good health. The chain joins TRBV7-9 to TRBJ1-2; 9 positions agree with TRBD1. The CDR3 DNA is TGTGCCAGCAGCCCGGGACAGGGCAACTATGGCTACACCTTC. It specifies CASSPGQGNYGYTF.